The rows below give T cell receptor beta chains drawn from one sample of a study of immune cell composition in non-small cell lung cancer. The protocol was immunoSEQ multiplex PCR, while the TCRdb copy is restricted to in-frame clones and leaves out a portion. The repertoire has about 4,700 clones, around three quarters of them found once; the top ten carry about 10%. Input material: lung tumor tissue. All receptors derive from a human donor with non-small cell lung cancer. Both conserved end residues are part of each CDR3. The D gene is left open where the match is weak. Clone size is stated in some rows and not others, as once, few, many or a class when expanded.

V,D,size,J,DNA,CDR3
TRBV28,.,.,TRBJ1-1,TGTGCCAGCAGTATATTGAATGACTGGCCAGGGGCTGAAGCTTTCTTT,CASSILNDWPGAEAFF
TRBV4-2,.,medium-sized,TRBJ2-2,TGTGCCAGCAGCTATATCACCGGGGAGCTGTTTTTT,CASSYITGELFF
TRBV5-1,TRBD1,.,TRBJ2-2,TGCGCCAGCACCTCCTCCGGGACAGGGTGGACCGGGGAGCTGTTTTTT,CASTSSGTGWTGELFF
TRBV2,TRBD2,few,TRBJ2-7,TGTGCCGGCCGGCCTGGATTAGCGGGGCCCTCCGAGCAGTACTTC,CAGRPGLAGPSEQYF
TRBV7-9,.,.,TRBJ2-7,TGTGCCAGCAGCTTAGTGGGTTCAGGGGACGAGCAGTACTTC,CASSLVGSGDEQYF
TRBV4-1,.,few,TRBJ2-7,TGCGCCAGCAGCCAGACAGAGAGCGTCTACGAGCAGTACTTC,CASSQTESVYEQYF
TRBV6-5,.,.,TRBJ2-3,TGTGCCAGCAGGCGTGGGGGCTTCACAGATACGCAGTATTTT,CASRRGGFTDTQYF
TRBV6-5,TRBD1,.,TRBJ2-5,TGTGCCAGCAGCTACAGGGGGCCGGAGACCCAGTACTTC,CASSYRGPETQYF
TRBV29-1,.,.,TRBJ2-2,TGCAGCGTTGAAGAACGCGGTCGTAACACCGGGGAGCTGTTTTTT,CSVEERGRNTGELFF
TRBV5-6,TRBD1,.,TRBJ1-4,TGTGCCAGCAGCTTGTCTCCCGACAGGGGAAGGCGTGAAAAACTGTTTTTT,CASSLSPDRGRREKLFF
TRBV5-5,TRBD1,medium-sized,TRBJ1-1,TGTGCCAGCAGCCATGGACAGGGAATGAACACTGAAGCTTTCTTT,CASSHGQGMNTEAFF
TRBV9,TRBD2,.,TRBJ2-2,TGTGCCAGCAAGGGGGGACTAGTTGGCACCGGGGAGCTGTTTTTT,CASKGGLVGTGELFF
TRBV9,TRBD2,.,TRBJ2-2,TGTGCCAGCAGCGTAGCCCGGACTAGCGGGAGGGCCTACGCCGGGGAGCTGTTTTTT,CASSVARTSGRAYAGELFF
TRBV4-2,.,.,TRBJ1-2,TGTGCCAGCAGCCAAGAGCAGGGTCCTCAAGCAAACTATGGCTACACCTTC,CASSQEQGPQANYGYTF
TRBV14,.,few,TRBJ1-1,TGTGCCAGCAGCCAAGATTTCGGGAACACTGAAGCTTTCTTT,CASSQDFGNTEAFF
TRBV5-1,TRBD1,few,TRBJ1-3,TGCGCCAGCAGCTTGACCGGGACAGGGACTGCTGGAAACACCATATATTTT,CASSLTGTGTAGNTIYF
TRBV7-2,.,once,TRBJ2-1,TGTGCCAGCAGCTTGGACAGCTACAATGAGCAGTTCTTC,CASSLDSYNEQFF
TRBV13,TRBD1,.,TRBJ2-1,TGTGCCAGCAGCTCGGGGACAGGGTTATACAATGAGCAGTTCTTC,CASSSGTGLYNEQFF
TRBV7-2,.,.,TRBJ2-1,TGTGCCAGCAGGGAAGGGGGGGTTAAGCAGTTCTTC,CASREGGVKQFF
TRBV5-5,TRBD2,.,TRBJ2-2,TGTGCCAGCAGCTCTAGCGGGGGGGCGGGCACCGGGGAGCTGTTTTTT,CASSSSGGAGTGELFF
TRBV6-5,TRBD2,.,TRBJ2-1,TGTGCCAGCAGCCAGGGACTAGCGGGGCTATATGAGCAGTTCTTC,CASSQGLAGLYEQFF
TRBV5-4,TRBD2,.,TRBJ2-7,TGTGCCAGCAGCTTAGCGGGGGGAAACAGAGAGCAGTACTTC,CASSLAGGNREQYF
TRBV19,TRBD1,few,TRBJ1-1,TGTGCCAGTAACGCGGACAGGGTGAACACTGAAGCTTTCTTT,CASNADRVNTEAFF
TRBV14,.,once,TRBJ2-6,TGTGCCAGCAGCGCATCAGGCTCTGGGGCCAACGTCCTGACTTTC,CASSASGSGANVLTF
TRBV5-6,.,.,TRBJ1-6,TGTGCCAGCAGCTTACTATCCGGCGATTCACCCCTCCACTTT,CASSLLSGDSPLHF
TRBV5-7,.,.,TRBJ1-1,TGTGCCAGCAGCTTGGTCAGGTGTAACACTGAAGCTTTCTTT,CASSLVRCNTEAFF
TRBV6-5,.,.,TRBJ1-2,TGTGCCAGCAGTTTCCTTACAGGAAGCGCGATGGGTGGCTACACCTTC,CASSFLTGSAMGGYTF
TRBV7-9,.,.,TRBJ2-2,TGTGCCAGCAGCTTAGGCCAGGGATCGGCCGGGGAGCTGTTTTTT,CASSLGQGSAGELFF
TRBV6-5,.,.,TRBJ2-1,TGTGCCAGCAGTTACGCCCCTTCGGTAGGGAGGAATGAGCAGTTCTTC,CASSYAPSVGRNEQFF
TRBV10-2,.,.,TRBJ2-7,TGCGCCAGCAGTGCCCCCGGGGAGAGTCGCGAGCAGTACTTC,CASSAPGESREQYF
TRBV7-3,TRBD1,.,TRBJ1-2,TGTGCCAGCAGCTTGGGACAGGATATGGACTACACCTTC,CASSLGQDMDYTF
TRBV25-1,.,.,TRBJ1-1,TGTGCCAGCAGTGAAAAAGGGGTCACTGAAGCTTTCTTT,CASSEKGVTEAFF
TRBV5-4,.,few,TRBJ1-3,TGTGCCAGCACCGTTGGAGGGCGCCAGACTTACTCTGGAAACACCATATATTTT,CASTVGGRQTYSGNTIYF
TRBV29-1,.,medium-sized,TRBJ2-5,TGCAGCACCGAAGGTCTAGCGCTTCCAGAGACCCAGTACTTC,CSTEGLALPETQYF
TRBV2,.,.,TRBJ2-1,TGTGCCAGCAGTACGCGGAGCTCCTACAATGAGCAGTTCTTC,CASSTRSSYNEQFF
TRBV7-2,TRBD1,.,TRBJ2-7,TGTGCCAGCAGCTTAGGTGGGACAGGGGTCGAGCAGTACTTC,CASSLGGTGVEQYF
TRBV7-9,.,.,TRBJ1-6,TGTGCCAGCAGTCCCAGCGTATCGAGTTCACCCCTCCACTTT,CASSPSVSSSPLHF
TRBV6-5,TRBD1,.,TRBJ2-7,TGTGCCAGCAGTCCGGGACAGGGTCGTTACGAGCAGTACTTC,CASSPGQGRYEQYF
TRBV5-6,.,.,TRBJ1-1,TGTGCCAGCAGCTTGAGTTGGGGTTCAGTCAGGGCCACTGAAGCTTTCTTT,CASSLSWGSVRATEAFF
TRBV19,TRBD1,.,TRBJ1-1,TGTGCCAGTAGTATCGGCCAGGGGGCGTTTGAAGCTTTCTTT,CASSIGQGAFEAFF
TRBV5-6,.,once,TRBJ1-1,TGTGCCAGCAGCCCTTTTAGGGGGGAAGCTTTCTTT,CASSPFRGEAFF
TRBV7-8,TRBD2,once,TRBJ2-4,TGTGCCAGCAGCTTAGCGCGGGCCCGAGCGGGGTTCGGAAACATTCAGTACTTC,CASSLARARAGFGNIQYF
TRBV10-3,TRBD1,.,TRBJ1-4,TGTGCCAGCAGGGGGCAAGATGAAAAACTGTTTTTT,CASRGQDEKLFF
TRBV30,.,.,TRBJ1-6,TGTGCCTGGAGTATTGCGGGGCAGGGTTCTCCCCTCCACTTT,CAWSIAGQGSPLHF
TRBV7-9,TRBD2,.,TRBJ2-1,TGTGCCAGCAGCCTCACTAGCGGGACCTACAATGAGCAGTTCTTC,CASSLTSGTYNEQFF
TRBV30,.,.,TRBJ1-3,TGTGCCTGGAGCCTCGGGGAGAGCTCTGGAAACACCATATATTTT,CAWSLGESSGNTIYF
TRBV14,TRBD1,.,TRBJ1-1,TGTGCCAGCAGCCAAGCGAGCGGGACAGGGCTGAACACTGAAGCTTTCTTT,CASSQASGTGLNTEAFF
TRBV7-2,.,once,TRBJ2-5,TGTGCCAGCAGCATAGAGCCCCAGACCCAGTACTTC,CASSIEPQTQYF
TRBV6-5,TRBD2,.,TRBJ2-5,TGTGCCAGCAGTTACATACTAGCGGGAGAGACCCAGTACTTC,CASSYILAGETQYF
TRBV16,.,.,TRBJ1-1,TGTGCCAGCAGCCAATCGCGCACGAACACTGAAGCTTTCTTT,CASSQSRTNTEAFF
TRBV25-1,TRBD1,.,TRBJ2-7,TGTGCCAGCAGTGAATCGAGCGTCAGGGGGCTCTCCGAGCAGTACTTC,CASSESSVRGLSEQYF
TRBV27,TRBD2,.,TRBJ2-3,TGTGCCAGCAGTTTGACTAGCGGGGGAGGGGATACGCAGTATTTT,CASSLTSGGGDTQYF
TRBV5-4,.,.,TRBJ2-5,TGTGCCAGCAGCCCTGAGGGTAAGGGTCAAGAGACCCAGTACTTC,CASSPEGKGQETQYF
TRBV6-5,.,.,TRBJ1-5,TGTGCCAGCAGTCCATCACAGGGTGGCAATCAGCCCCAGCATTTT,CASSPSQGGNQPQHF
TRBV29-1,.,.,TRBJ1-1,TGCAGCGTCACCGGACAGCCTGCGAACACTGAAGCTTTCTTT,CSVTGQPANTEAFF
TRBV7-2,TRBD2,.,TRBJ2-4,TGTGCCAGCAGCTTACATTCGGGAGGGATAAACATTCAGTACTTC,CASSLHSGGINIQYF